The rows below give T cell receptor beta chains drawn from one sample of a study of blood T cell repertoires in COVID-19. Repertoires were generated with immunoSEQ multiplex PCR, while TCRdb's copy carries only in-frame clones and drops some. Seen here are roughly 330,000 clones, 89% observed once, and the top ten hold under 8%. Sequencing was done on a sample of peripheral blood. The source is a man aged 18-30 years who had recovered from COVID-19. Both conserved end residues are part of each CDR3. Each record gives: clone size, J gene, V gene, D gene, CDR3 DNA, CDR3 protein. The D gene is left open where the match is weak. Expanded clones get a size class; other rows say once, few or many, or leave the size out.

.	TRBJ2-7	TRBV7-2	TRBD1	TGTGCCAGCAGCTATAGCCGGGACAGCGAGCAGTACTTC	CASSYSRDSEQYF
.	TRBJ2-1	TRBV10-3	.	TGTGCCATCAGTGAGATGGGGAGTCCAGAAGCGAATGAGCAGTTCTTC	CAISEMGSPEANEQFF
.	TRBJ1-2	TRBV27	.	TGTGCCAGCAGTTTAAAGGGAGGCCACTATGGCTACACCTTC	CASSLKGGHYGYTF
once	TRBJ1-6	TRBV5-1	.	TGCGCCAGCAGCTTGGTTTATGCGGGCAATTCACCCCTCCACTTT	CASSLVYAGNSPLHF
.	TRBJ1-5	TRBV9	.	TGTGCCAGCAGCGTAGAGGGGCAGCCCCAGCATTTT	CASSVEGQPQHF
few	TRBJ2-7	TRBV7-9	.	TGTGCCAGCAGCTTAGCTGTAGGAGGGGCCTACGAGCAGTACTTC	CASSLAVGGAYEQYF
.	TRBJ1-5	TRBV10-3	.	TGTGCCATCAGTGACCAGGGTCAGCCCCAGCATTTT	CAISDQGQPQHF
.	TRBJ1-1	TRBV7-3	.	TGTGCCAGCAGCTTAAAAGCAGGGAGGGACACTGAAGCTTTCTTT	CASSLKAGRDTEAFF
.	TRBJ1-2	TRBV19	TRBD1	TGTGCCAGTAGTATAGTTCCACGACAGGGCTATGGCTACACCTTC	CASSIVPRQGYGYTF
.	TRBJ1-1	TRBV5-1	TRBD1	TGCGCCAGCAGCTTGGCTAGGACAGGGGGCACTGAAGCTTTCTTT	CASSLARTGGTEAFF
.	TRBJ2-3	TRBV3-1/TRBV3-2	.	TGTGCCAGCAGCCAAACAGGCACAGATACGCAGTATTTT	CASSQTGTDTQYF
.	TRBJ1-3	TRBV19	.	TGTGCCAGTATGCGGGGGAGGGGAGGCTCTGGAAACACCATATATTTT	CASMRGRGGSGNTIYF
once	TRBJ2-3	TRBV11-3	.	TGTGCCAGCAGCTTCGGGGATACGCAGTATTTT	CASSFGDTQYF
.	TRBJ1-2	TRBV25-1	.	TGTGCCAGCAGTGAAGGTACAGGGTCTGAGAAAGGCTACACCTTC	CASSEGTGSEKGYTF
once	TRBJ1-2	TRBV5-1	TRBD1	TGCGCCAGCAGAAACGGGACAGCGCTCTATGGCTACACCTTC	CASRNGTALYGYTF
.	TRBJ2-5	TRBV6-5	TRBD1	TGTGCCAGCAGCTCCGGGACAGGCCAAGAGACCCAGTACTTC	CASSSGTGQETQYF
.	TRBJ2-1	TRBV5-1	.	TGCGCCAGCAGCTTGGAGACAGGTGGTGAGCAGTTCTTC	CASSLETGGEQFF
.	TRBJ1-5	TRBV7-2	.	TGTGCCAGCAGCCCCGGGACACACAATCAGCCCCAGCATTTT	CASSPGTHNQPQHF
.	TRBJ2-1	TRBV24-1	TRBD2	TGTGCCACCAGTGTCCAAGGGACTAGCGGGAGGGCTGAGCAGTTCTTC	CATSVQGTSGRAEQFF
.	TRBJ2-2	TRBV9	.	TGTGCCAGCAGCGTTGGGCATACCACCGGGGAGCTGTTTTTT	CASSVGHTTGELFF
.	TRBJ2-7	TRBV4-1	TRBD2	TGCGCCAGCAGCCAGAAGGGGACTAGCGGGAGGCTCTACGAGCAGTACTTC	CASSQKGTSGRLYEQYF
.	TRBJ2-7	TRBV2	TRBD1	TGTGCCAGCCGCCCCATGTGGCAGGGGGATATCTACGAGCAGTACTTC	CASRPMWQGDIYEQYF
.	TRBJ2-1	TRBV7-9	.	TGTGGCACTCGGGGGAGCTCCTACAATGAGCAGTTCTTC	CGTRGSSYNEQFF
.	TRBJ2-1	TRBV30	TRBD2	TGTGCCTGGAGTAAGCGGGAGGGCCTGAATGAGCAGTTCTTC	CAWSKREGLNEQFF
once	TRBJ1-1	TRBV11-3	TRBD1	TGTGCCAGCTCGGGACAGGTGAGCCGCCTGAACACTGAAGCTTTCTTT	CASSGQVSRLNTEAFF
.	TRBJ1-1	TRBV7-8	TRBD1	TGTGCCAGCAGCTTGGGGACAGGGATCACTGAAGCTTTCTTT	CASSLGTGITEAFF
.	TRBJ2-5	TRBV9	TRBD1	TGTGCCAGCAGCGTAGGGACAGGGATGGTGGAGACCCAGTACTTC	CASSVGTGMVETQYF
.	TRBJ1-4	TRBV4-1	.	TGCGCCAGCAGCCGGGGCCAGGCAACTAATGAAAAACTGTTTTTT	CASSRGQATNEKLFF
.	TRBJ2-7	TRBV10-3	.	TGTGCCACCCTGAAGGGAGACCCCTACGAGCAGTACTTC	CATLKGDPYEQYF
.	TRBJ2-3	TRBV27	TRBD2	TGTGCCAGCAGTCGACCGAACCAGCCGGGACTAGCGTACACAGATACGCAGTATTTT	CASSRPNQPGLAYTDTQYF
.	TRBJ2-7	TRBV4-1	TRBD2	TGCGCCAGCAGCCAAGATTGGGCTAGCGGGCGCCTATCCTACGAGCAGTACTTC	CASSQDWASGRLSYEQYF
once	TRBJ2-1	TRBV27	TRBD1	TGTGCCAGCAGTTTGCTCGGGACAGGGGAAGAGCAGTTCTTC	CASSLLGTGEEQFF
.	TRBJ1-2	TRBV25-1	TRBD1	TGTGCCAGCAGTTGGACAGGGGGCTATGGCTACACCTTC	CASSWTGGYGYTF
.	TRBJ1-2	TRBV6-5	.	TGTGCCAGCAGTTACCAAAACAGGGAAGGCTTTGGCTACACCTTC	CASSYQNREGFGYTF
.	TRBJ2-7	TRBV11-3	TRBD1	TGTGCCAGCAGCTTAGATGTCCATTGCAGGGGGACCTACGAGCAGTACTTC	CASSLDVHCRGTYEQYF
.	TRBJ2-1	TRBV7-8	TRBD2	TGTGCCAGCAGCTTAGAGCGGCTAGCGGGGGGAAACAATGAGCAGTTCTTC	CASSLERLAGGNNEQFF
.	TRBJ1-5	TRBV10-3	.	TGTGCCTCGGCCGAATCCCGACCGGACTATAGCAATCAGCCCCAGCATTTT	CASAESRPDYSNQPQHF
.	TRBJ2-3	TRBV19	TRBD1	TGTGCCAGTACCCACAGGGGGCACAGTAGCACAGATACGCAGTATTTT	CASTHRGHSSTDTQYF
.	TRBJ1-6	TRBV6-6	TRBD1	TGTGCCAGCAGTTCTATAGGGGGACAGAGCAATTCACCCCTCCACTTT	CASSSIGGQSNSPLHF
.	TRBJ2-2	TRBV28	.	TGTGCCAGCAGTTTTGGGGGCGCCGGGCCCGGGGAGCTGTTTTTT	CASSFGGAGPGELFF
.	TRBJ2-3	TRBV19	TRBD2	TGTGCCAGTATGGGGACTAGCCGACCAGATACGCAGTATTTT	CASMGTSRPDTQYF
.	TRBJ1-1	TRBV12-2	.	TGTGCAAGTCGCTTGAGGTTGGCGACTGAAGCTTTCTTT	CASRLRLATEAFF
.	TRBJ2-7	TRBV7-9	.	TGTGCCAGCAACCTCGCGGGGGACAGGTCCTACGAGCAGTACTTC	CASNLAGDRSYEQYF
.	TRBJ2-7	TRBV19	TRBD2	TGTGCCAGTAGTACGGGACTAGACCTCGAGCAGTACTTC	CASSTGLDLEQYF
.	TRBJ2-7	TRBV19	.	TGTGCCAGTAGTCCGGGTTCCTACGAGCAGTACTTC	CASSPGSYEQYF
.	TRBJ1-1	TRBV27	.	TGTGCCAGCAGTTCCTTTTTATTGAACACTGAAGCTTTCTTT	CASSSFLLNTEAFF
.	TRBJ2-7	TRBV7-9	.	TGTGCCAGCAGCAGGGGTATTTCCTACGAGCAGTACTTC	CASSRGISYEQYF
.	TRBJ2-3	TRBV7-7	TRBD2	TGTGCCAGCAGCTCCGGGACTAGCGGCACAGATACGCAGTATTTT	CASSSGTSGTDTQYF
.	TRBJ1-5	TRBV6-4	.	TGTGCCAGCAGTGTGCGCGGTAGGAGCAATCAGCCCCAGCATTTT	CASSVRGRSNQPQHF
.	TRBJ2-7	TRBV5-6	TRBD2	TGTGCCAGCAGCCTGGGACTAGCGGGAGTGGAGTCCTACGAGCAGTACTTC	CASSLGLAGVESYEQYF
few	TRBJ1-5	TRBV30	TRBD1	TGTGCCTGGAGCGCCGGGACAGGGGGCTGGGGCAATCAGCCCCAGCATTTT	CAWSAGTGGWGNQPQHF
once	TRBJ2-2	TRBV6-1	TRBD2	TGTGCCAGCAGTGAACCCAGCGGGAGTTGGACCGGGGAGCTGTTTTTT	CASSEPSGSWTGELFF
.	TRBJ2-1	TRBV10-1	TRBD2	TGCGCCAGCAGTGAGGGGTTTAGCGGGAGTTATGAGCAGTTCTTC	CASSEGFSGSYEQFF
.	TRBJ1-6	TRBV6-5	.	TGTGCCAGCAGTTACTACTCTGATAATTCACCCCTCCACTTT	CASSYYSDNSPLHF
once	TRBJ1-2	TRBV11-1	TRBD1	TGTGCCAGCAGCTCGGGGGACAGCGGCTATGGCTACACCTTC	CASSSGDSGYGYTF
.	TRBJ2-1	TRBV27	TRBD2	TGTGCCAGCAGTTTATCGTCTAGCGGGGGTACAAATGAGCAGTTCTTC	CASSLSSSGGTNEQFF
.	TRBJ2-7	TRBV18	TRBD2	TGTGCCAGCTCATCCGGGACTAGCGGGATTGCGTCCTACGAGCAGTACTTC	CASSSGTSGIASYEQYF
.	TRBJ2-1	TRBV10-1	.	TGCGCCAGCAGTGAAGCGGTGGACTACAATGAGCAGTTCTTC	CASSEAVDYNEQFF
.	TRBJ2-5	TRBV25-1	.	TGTGCCAGCAGTGCTATGCCAGGGGAGAGGGCAGAGACCCAGTACTTC	CASSAMPGERAETQYF